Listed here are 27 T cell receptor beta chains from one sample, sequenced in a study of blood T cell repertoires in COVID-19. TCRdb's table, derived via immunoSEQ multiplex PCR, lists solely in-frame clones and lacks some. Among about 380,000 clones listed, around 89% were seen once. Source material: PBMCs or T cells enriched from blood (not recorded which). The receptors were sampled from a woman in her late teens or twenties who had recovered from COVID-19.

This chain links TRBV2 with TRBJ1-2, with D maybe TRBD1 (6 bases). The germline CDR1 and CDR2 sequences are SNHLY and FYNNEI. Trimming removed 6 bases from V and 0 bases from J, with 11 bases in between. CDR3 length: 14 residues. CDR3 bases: TGTGCCAGCAGCCTGACAGGCCCTAACTATGGCTACACCTTC. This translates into CASSLTGPNYGYTF.

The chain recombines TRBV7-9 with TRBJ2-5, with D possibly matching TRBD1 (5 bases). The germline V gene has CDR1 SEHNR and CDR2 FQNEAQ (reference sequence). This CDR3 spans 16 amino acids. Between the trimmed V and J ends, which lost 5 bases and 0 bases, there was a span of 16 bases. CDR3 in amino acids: CASSPPGAGDQETQYF. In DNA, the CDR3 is TGTGCCAGCAGCCCGCCTGGGGCAGGTGACCAAGAGACCCAGTACTTC.

The CDR3 loop is CASSFTLGRGHRGDQPQHF. The CDR3 region has the DNA TGTGCCAGTAGTTTCACCTTGGGCAGGGGGCACCGAGGGGATCAGCCCCAGCATTTT. The V call is TRBV19, the J call TRBJ1-5; 8 bases map to TRBD1. Per germline, CDR1 LNHDA and CDR2 SQIVND (reference sequence). The CDR3 contains 19 residues. V shed 5 bases and J 5 bases; nucleotides not matched to a gene: 20.

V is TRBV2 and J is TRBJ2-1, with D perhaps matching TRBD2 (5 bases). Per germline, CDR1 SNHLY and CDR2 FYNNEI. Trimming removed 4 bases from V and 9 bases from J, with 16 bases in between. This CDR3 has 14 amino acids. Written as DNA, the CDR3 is TGTGCCAGCAGTGTAGGAAACCTCGCGGGTGAGCAGTTCTTC. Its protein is CASSVGNLAGEQFF.

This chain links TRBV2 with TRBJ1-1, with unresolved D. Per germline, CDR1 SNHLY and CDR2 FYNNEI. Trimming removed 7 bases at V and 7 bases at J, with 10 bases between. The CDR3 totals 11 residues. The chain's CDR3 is CASTGEIEAFF. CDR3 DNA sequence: TGTGCCAGCACGGGAGAAATTGAAGCTTTCTTT.

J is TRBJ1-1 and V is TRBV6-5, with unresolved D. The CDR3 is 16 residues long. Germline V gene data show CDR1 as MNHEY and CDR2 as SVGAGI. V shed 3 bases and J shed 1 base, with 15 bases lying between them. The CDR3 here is CASSYLPGAKNTEAFF. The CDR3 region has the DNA TGTGCCAGCAGTTATCTCCCGGGTGCCAAGAACACTGAAGCTTTCTTT.

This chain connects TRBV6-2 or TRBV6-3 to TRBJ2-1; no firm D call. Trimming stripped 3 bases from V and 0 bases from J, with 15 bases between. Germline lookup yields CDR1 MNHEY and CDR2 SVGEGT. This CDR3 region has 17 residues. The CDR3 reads CASSYSSRLDSYNEQFF. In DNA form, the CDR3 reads TGTGCCAGCAGTTATAGTTCGCGGCTAGACTCCTACAATGAGCAGTTCTTC.

CDR3 DNA: TGTGCCAGCAGTGGAAGACAGAACACCGGGGAGCTGTTTTTT. Translation gives CASSGRQNTGELFF. This sequence joins TRBV2 and TRBJ2-2, with D hard to call. Germline V lookup: CDR1 SNHLY, CDR2 FYNNEI. This CDR3 region has 14 residues. Deletions cut 4 bases from V and 1 base from J, with 7 bases between.

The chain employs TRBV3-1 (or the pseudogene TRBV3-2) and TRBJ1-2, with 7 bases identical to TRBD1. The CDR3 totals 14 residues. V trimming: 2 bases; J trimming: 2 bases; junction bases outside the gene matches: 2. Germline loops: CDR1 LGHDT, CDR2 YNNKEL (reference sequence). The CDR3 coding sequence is TGTGCCAGCAGCCAAACAGGGGTAAACTATGGCTACACCTTC. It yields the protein CASSQTGVNYGYTF.

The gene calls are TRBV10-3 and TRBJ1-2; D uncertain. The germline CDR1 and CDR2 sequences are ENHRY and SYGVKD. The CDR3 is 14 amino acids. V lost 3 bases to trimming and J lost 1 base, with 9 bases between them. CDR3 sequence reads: CAISEYSFNYGYTF. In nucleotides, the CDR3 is TGTGCCATCAGTGAATACAGTTTTAACTATGGCTACACCTTC.

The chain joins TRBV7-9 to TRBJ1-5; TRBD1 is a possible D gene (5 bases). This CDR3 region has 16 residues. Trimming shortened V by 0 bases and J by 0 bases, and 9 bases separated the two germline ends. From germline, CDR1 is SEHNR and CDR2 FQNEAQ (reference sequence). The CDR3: CASSLAGAHSNQPQHF. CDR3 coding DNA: TGTGCCAGCAGCTTAGCAGGGGCCCATAGCAATCAGCCCCAGCATTTT.

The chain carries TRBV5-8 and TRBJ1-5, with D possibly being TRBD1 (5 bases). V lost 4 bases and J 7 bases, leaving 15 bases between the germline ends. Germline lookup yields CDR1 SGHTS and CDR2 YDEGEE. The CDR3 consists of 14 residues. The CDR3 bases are TGTGCCAGCAGCCTAGCGGGGGGAAACCAGCCCCAGCATTTT. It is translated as CASSLAGGNQPQHF.

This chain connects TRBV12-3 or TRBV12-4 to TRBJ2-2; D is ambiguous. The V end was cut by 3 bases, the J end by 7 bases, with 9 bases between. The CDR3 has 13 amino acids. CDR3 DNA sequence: TGTGCCAGCAGTTTCCTCACGGGCGGGGAGCTGTTTTTT. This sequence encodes CASSFLTGGELFF.

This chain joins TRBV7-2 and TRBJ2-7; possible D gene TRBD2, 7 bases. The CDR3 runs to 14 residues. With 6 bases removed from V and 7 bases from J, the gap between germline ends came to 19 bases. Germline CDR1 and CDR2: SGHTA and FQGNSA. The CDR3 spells CASRQLGGAGEQYF. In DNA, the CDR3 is TGTGCCAGCAGGCAACTAGGGGGGGCTGGGGAGCAGTACTTC.

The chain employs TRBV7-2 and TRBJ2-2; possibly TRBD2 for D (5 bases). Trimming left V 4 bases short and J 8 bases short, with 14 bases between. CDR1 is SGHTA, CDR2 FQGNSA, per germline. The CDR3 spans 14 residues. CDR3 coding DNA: TGTGCCAGCAGCTCGGCGGGCTCCAGAGGGGAGCTGTTTTTT. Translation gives CASSSAGSRGELFF.

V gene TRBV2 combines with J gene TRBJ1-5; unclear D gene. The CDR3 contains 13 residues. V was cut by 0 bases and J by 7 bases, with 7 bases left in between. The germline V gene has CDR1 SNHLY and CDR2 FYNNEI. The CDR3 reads CASSEAQLQPQHF. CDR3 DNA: TGTGCCAGCAGTGAAGCCCAATTGCAGCCCCAGCATTTT.

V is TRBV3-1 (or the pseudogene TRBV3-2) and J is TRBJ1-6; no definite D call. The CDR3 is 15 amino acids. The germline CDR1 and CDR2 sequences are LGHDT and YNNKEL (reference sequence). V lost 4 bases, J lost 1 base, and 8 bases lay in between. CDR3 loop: CASSPPRSYNSPLHF. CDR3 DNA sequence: TGTGCCAGCAGCCCCCCCCGGTCCTATAATTCACCCCTCCACTTT.

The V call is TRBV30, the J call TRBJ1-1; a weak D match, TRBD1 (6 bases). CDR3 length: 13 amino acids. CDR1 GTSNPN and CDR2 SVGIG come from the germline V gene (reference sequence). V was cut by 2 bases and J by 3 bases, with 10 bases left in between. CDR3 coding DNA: TGTGCCTGGAGTCGGAGACAGGACACTGAAGCTTTCTTT. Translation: CAWSRRQDTEAFF.

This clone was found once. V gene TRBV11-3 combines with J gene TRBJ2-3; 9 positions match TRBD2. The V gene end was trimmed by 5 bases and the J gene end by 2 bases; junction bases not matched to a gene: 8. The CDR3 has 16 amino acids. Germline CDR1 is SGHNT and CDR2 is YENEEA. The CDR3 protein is CASSAPLAGNTDTQYF. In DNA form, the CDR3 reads TGTGCCAGCAGCGCCCCTCTAGCGGGGAACACAGATACGCAGTATTTT.

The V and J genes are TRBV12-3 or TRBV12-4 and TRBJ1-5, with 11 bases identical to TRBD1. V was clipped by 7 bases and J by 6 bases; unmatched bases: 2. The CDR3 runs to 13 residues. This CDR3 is CASTGTGGQPQHF. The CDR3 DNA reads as TGTGCCAGCACCGGGACAGGGGGTCAGCCCCAGCATTTT.

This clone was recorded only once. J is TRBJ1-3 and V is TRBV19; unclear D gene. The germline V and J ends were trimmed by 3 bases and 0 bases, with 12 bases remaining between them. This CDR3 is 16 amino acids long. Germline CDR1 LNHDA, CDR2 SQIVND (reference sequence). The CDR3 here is CASSILAGNSGNTIYF. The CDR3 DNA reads TGTGCCAGTAGTATTCTAGCGGGGAACTCTGGAAACACCATATATTTT. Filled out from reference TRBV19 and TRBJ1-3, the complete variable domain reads DGGITQSPKYLFRKEGQNVTLSCEQNLNHDAMYWYRQDPGQGLRLIYYSQIVNDFQKGDIAEGYSVSREKKESFPLTVTSAQKNPTAFYLCASSILAGNSGNTIYFGEGSWLTVV.

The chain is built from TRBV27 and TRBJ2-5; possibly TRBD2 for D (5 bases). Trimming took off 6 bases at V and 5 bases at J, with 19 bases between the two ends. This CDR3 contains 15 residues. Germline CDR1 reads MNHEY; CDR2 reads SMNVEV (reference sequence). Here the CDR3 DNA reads TGTGCCAGCAGCCCAACCTCGCGGGCCGGGGAGACCCAGTACTTC. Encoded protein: CASSPTSRAGETQYF.

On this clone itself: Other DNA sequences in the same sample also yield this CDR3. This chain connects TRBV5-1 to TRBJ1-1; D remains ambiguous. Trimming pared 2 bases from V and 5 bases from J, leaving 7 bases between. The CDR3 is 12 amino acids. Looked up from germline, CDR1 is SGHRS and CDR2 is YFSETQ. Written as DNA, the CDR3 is TGCGCCAGCAGCTTACGGGGTACTGAAGCTTTCTTT. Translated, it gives CASSLRGTEAFF. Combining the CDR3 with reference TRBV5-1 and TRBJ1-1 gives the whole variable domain KAGVTQTPRYLIKTRGQQVTLSCSPISGHRSVSWYQQTPGQGLQFLFEYFSETQRNKGNFPGRFSGRQFSNSRSEMNVSTLELGDSALYLCASSLRGTEAFFGQGTRLTVV.

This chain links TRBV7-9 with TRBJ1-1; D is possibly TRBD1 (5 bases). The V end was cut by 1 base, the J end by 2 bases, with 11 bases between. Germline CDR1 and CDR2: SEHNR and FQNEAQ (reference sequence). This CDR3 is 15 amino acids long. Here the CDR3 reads CASSLGSGRNTEAFF. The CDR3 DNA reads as TGTGCCAGCAGCTTAGGCTCAGGGCGAAACACTGAAGCTTTCTTT.

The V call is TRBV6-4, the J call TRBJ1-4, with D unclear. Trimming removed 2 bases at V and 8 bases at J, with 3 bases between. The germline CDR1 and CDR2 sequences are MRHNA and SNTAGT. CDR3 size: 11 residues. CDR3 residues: CASSDLEKLFF. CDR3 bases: TGTGCCAGCAGTGACCTAGAAAAACTGTTTTTT.

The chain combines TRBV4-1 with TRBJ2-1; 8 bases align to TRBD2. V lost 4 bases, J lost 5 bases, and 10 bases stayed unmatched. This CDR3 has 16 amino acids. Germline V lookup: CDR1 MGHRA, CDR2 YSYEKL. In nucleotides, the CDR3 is TGCGCCAGCAGCCCTTCCCCGGGGGGGAATAACAATGAGCAGTTCTTC. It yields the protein CASSPSPGGNNNEQFF.

CDR3 coding DNA: TGTGCCAGCAGCCGCGAGGGGGCGGGCCCAGATACGCAGTATTTT. It specifies CASSREGAGPDTQYF. This chain uses TRBV9 with TRBJ2-3, with 7 bases matching TRBD1. J was trimmed by 4 bases and V by 4 bases; bases with no gene match: 9. The CDR3 consists of 15 residues. Germline V CDR1 and CDR2: SGDLS, YYNGEE.